This T cell receptor (beta chain) was identified during a study of T cells after yellow fever vaccination. This clonotype was counted ten times or more. What it binds is not known. This CDR3 spans 12 amino acids. Germline CDR1 SGHRS, CDR2 YFSETQ. Between the trimmed V and J ends, which lost 2 bases and 6 bases, there was a span of 5 bases. Study-wide points: There was a small share of clonotypes that showed up in both the CD4 and CD8 compartments. At under 98% for CD4 and approximately 89% for CD8, most primary-vaccination clones showed up again after the booster.

TCRdb ran MiXCR on the 5' RACE reads and lists one entry per CDR3 protein. The sample shows 300,000 to 400,000 distinct CDR3 sequences, approximately 8% of them seen only once. The sequencing used PBMCs, collected roughly 45 days after the first yellow fever vaccination. V and J are TRBV5-1 and TRBJ2-2, with D unclear. This clonotype was obtained from a man younger than 30 who received the YFV17D yellow fever vaccine. As DNA, the CDR3 is TGCGCCAGCAGCTTTGGACCCGGGGAGCTGTTTTTT. This sequence encodes CASSFGPGELFF.